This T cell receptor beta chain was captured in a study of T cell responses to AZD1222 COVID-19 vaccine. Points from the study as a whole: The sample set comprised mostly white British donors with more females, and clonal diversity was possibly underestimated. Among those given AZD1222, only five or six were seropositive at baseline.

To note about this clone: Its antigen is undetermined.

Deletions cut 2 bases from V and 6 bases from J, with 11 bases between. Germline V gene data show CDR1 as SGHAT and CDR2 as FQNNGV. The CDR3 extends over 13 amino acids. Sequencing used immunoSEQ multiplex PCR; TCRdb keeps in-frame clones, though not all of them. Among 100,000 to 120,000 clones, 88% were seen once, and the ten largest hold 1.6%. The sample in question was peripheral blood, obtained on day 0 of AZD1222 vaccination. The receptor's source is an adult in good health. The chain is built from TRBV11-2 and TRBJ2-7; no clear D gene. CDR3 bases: TGTGCCAGCAGCTTATCCCTAGTTCCCGAGCAGTACTTC. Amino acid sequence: CASSLSLVPEQYF.